Listed below are T cell receptor beta chains from one sample, sequenced in a study of T cell responses to AZD1222 COVID-19 vaccine. This table comes from immunoSEQ multiplex PCR, and its TCRdb copy is limited to in-frame clones, with some not included. The sample yields 80,000 to 90,000 clones, more than 75% seen once. Sequenced material: peripheral blood, taken on day 0 of MenACWY control vaccination. All receptors derive from an adult in good health. CDR3s include the opening cysteine and the closing phenylalanine or tryptophan. D genes are given only for firm matches. A row's size may be missing; if present it is once, few, many or a size class.

TRBV28	TRBD1	-	TRBJ2-1	CASSSGQGPLSSYNEQFF	TGTGCCAGCAGTTCGGGACAGGGACCCTTGAGCTCCTACAATGAGCAGTTCTTC
TRBV18	-	-	TRBJ2-5	CASSTASYQETQYF	TGTGCCAGCTCGACAGCTTCGTACCAAGAGACCCAGTACTTC
TRBV7-2	TRBD1	once	TRBJ1-1	CASSLTGEAFF	TGTGCCAGCAGCTTGACAGGGGAGGCTTTCTTT
TRBV28	TRBD1	few	TRBJ1-4	CASSSEATGGDEKLFF	TGTGCCAGCAGTTCAGAAGCCACAGGGGGGGATGAAAAACTGTTTTTT
TRBV7-9	TRBD2	once	TRBJ2-7	CASTPGTTPYEQYF	TGTGCCAGCACCCCCGGGACTACCCCCTACGAGCAGTACTTC
TRBV7-2	-	few	TRBJ1-5	CASTISWDQPQHF	TGTGCCAGCACCATTTCTTGGGATCAGCCCCAGCATTTT
TRBV28	-	-	TRBJ1-2	CASSLAGDISYGYTF	TGTGCCAGCAGTTTAGCGGGAGATATAAGCTATGGCTACACCTTC
TRBV3-1/TRBV3-2	-	-	TRBJ1-5	CASSQEGPNQPQHF	TGTGCCAGCAGCCAAGAAGGCCCTAATCAGCCCCAGCATTTT
TRBV29-1	-	-	TRBJ1-4	CSVDVGPTGNEKLFF	TGCAGCGTTGACGTCGGGCCCACAGGAAATGAAAAACTGTTTTTT
TRBV3-1/TRBV3-2	TRBD1	-	TRBJ2-6	CASSHAGGPGANVLTF	TGTGCCAGCAGCCACGCAGGGGGCCCTGGGGCCAACGTCCTGACTTTC
TRBV29-1	-	-	TRBJ2-7	CSVEVGAREQYF	TGCAGCGTTGAAGTAGGGGCGAGGGAGCAGTACTTC